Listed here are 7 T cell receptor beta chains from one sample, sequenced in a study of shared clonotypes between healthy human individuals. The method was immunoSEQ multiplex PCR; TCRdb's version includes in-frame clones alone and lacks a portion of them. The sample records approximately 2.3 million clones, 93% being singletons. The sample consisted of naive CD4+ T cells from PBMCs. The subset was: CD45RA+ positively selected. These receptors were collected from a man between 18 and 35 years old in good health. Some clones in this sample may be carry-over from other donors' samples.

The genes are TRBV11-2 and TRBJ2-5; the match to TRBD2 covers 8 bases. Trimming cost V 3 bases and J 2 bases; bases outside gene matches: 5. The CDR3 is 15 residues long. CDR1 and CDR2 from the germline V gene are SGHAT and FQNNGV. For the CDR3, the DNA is TGTGCCAGCAGCTTGGGCGGGAGGACTCAAGAGACCCAGTACTTC. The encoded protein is CASSLGGRTQETQYF.

CDR3 region: CASSLGQGATGGGYTF. CDR3 nucleotide sequence: TGTGCCAGCAGCCTGGGACAGGGGGCTACAGGGGGTGGCTACACCTTC. The chain uses TRBV9 and TRBJ1-2, with TRBD1 matching 12 bases. This CDR3 contains 16 residues. Losses at the gene ends were 4 bases for V and 7 bases for J; bases not matched to a gene: 11. Germline V gives CDR1 SGDLS, CDR2 YYNGEE.

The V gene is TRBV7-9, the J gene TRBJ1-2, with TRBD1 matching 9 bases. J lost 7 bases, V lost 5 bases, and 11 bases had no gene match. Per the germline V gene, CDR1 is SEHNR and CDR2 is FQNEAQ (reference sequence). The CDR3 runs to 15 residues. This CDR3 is CASSPNIQGALGYTF. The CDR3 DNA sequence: TGTGCCAGCAGCCCAAATATACAGGGGGCGCTTGGCTACACCTTC.

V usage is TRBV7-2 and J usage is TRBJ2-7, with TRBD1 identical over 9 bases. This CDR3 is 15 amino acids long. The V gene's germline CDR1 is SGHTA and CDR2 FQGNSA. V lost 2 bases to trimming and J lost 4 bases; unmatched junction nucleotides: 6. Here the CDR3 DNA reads TGTGCCAGCAGCTTACACAGGGGGCCGTTTTACGAGCAGTACTTC. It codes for CASSLHRGPFYEQYF.

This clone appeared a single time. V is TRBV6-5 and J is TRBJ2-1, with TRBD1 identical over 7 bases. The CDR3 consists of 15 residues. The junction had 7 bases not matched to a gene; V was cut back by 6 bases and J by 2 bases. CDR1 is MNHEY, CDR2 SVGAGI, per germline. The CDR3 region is CASSSTGTAYNEQFF. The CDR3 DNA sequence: TGTGCCAGCAGCTCCACCGGGACAGCCTACAATGAGCAGTTCTTC.

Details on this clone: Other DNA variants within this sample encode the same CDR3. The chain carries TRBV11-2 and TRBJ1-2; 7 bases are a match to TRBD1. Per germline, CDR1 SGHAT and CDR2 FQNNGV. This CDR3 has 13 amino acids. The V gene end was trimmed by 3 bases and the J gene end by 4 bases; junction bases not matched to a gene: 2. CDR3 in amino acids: CASSLGQSYGYTF. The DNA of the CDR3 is TGTGCCAGCAGCTTGGGACAGTCCTATGGCTACACCTTC.

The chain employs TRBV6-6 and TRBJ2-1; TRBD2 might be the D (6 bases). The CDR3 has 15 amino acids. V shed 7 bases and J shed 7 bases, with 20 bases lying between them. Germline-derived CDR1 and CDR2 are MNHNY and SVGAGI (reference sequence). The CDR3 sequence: CASKISGGIRNEQFF. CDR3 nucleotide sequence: TGTGCCAGCAAGATTAGCGGTGGGATTAGGAATGAGCAGTTCTTC.